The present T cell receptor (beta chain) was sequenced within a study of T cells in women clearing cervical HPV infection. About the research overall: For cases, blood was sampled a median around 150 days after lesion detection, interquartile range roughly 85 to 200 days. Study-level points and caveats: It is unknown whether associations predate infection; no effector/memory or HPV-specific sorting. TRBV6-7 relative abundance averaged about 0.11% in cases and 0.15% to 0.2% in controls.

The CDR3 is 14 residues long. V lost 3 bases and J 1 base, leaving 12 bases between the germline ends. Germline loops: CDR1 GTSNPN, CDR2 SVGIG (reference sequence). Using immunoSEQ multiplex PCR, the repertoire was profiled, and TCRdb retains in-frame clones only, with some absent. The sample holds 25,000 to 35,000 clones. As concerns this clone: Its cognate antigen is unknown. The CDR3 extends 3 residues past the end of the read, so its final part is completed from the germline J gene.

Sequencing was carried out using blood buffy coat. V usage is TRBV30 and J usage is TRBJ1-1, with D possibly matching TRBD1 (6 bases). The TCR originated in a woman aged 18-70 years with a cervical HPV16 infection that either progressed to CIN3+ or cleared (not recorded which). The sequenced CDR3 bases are TGTGCCTGGAGCGTTTACAGGGAGAACACTGAA. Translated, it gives CAWSVYRENTE. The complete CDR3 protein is CAWSVYRENTEAFF. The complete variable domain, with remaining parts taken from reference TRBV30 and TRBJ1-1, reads SQTIHQWPATLVQPVGSPLSLECTVEGTSNPNLYWYRQAAGRGLQLLFYSVGIGQISSEVPQNLSASRPQDRQFILSSKKLLLSDSGFYLCAWSVYRENTEAFFGQGTRLTVV.